The T cell receptor (beta chain) described here comes from a study of shared clonotypes between healthy human individuals. This CDR3 is built from 16 residues. V was clipped by 3 bases and J by 8 bases; unmatched bases: 12. The germline CDR1 and CDR2 sequences are SGHNT and YYREEE (reference sequence). The study enrolled healthy HIV-negative adults without recent acute infections or vaccinations as donors. There were only Caucasian adults among the donors, and all lived in Nashville, Tennessee. TCRdb's copy holds only in-frame clones and misses some; the assay was immunoSEQ multiplex PCR. Of around 510,000 clones listed, around three quarters are singletons.

The genes are TRBV5-4 and TRBJ1-4; 8 bases map to TRBD1. The sequence was obtained from a woman in her 40s in good health. Some clones in this sample may be carry-over from other donors' samples. The sequenced sample was PBMCs. CDR3 region: CASSSPSQGAGEKLFF. Here the CDR3 DNA reads TGTGCCAGCAGCTCGCCCTCCCAGGGGGCGGGAGAAAAACTGTTTTTT.